The 32 T cell receptor beta chains below come from one sample, sequenced in a study of blood T cell repertoires in COVID-19. Only in-frame clones appear in the TCRdb table, and some are missing; sequencing was by immunoSEQ multiplex PCR. The sample includes some 140,000 clones, approximately 83% of them seen just once. Sequenced input: peripheral blood. The receptor set was obtained from a woman in her sixties with acute or convalescent COVID-19.

This rearrangement joins TRBV27 to TRBJ1-2; D is unresolved. V lost 2 bases and J lost 4, with 14 bases in between. The CDR3 is 15 amino acids. Germline CDR1 and CDR2: MNHEY and SMNVEV (reference sequence). The CDR3 DNA reads TGTGCCAGCAGTTTAGGTGGGCTCCCCTCCTATGGCTACACCTTC. It codes for CASSLGGLPSYGYTF.

V gene TRBV6-5 combines with J gene TRBJ1-4, with D uncertain. This CDR3 has 14 residues. V lost 6 bases, J lost 3 bases, and 11 bases lay in between. Per germline, CDR1 MNHEY and CDR2 SVGAGI. CDR3 DNA: TGTGCCAGCAGCACCCAAGGAGCTAATGAAAAACTGTTTTTT. This codes for CASSTQGANEKLFF.

V and J are TRBV18 and TRBJ2-2; D may be TRBD1 (5 bases). There are 15 residues in the CDR3. Germline values: CDR1 KGHSH, CDR2 LQKENI. Trimming pared 6 bases from V and 1 base from J, leaving 12 bases between. The CDR3 here is CASSPGQKNTGELFF. CDR3 sequence (DNA): TGTGCCAGCTCGCCCGGACAAAAGAACACCGGGGAGCTGTTTTTT.

The gene calls are TRBV5-1 and TRBJ2-1, with TRBD2 identical over 10 bases. This CDR3 is built from 14 residues. V was pared by 3 bases and J by 8 bases, with 5 bases of the junction left unmatched. Germline values: CDR1 SGHRS, CDR2 YFSETQ. The CDR3 DNA follows: TGCGCCAGCAGCTATACGCTAGCGGGGGATGAGCAGTTCTTC. Its translation is CASSYTLAGDEQFF.

The V gene is TRBV10-1, the J gene TRBJ2-5; 12 bases are a match to TRBD2. Germline V CDR1 and CDR2: WNHNN, SYGVQD (reference sequence). CDR3 length: 15 amino acids. Unmatched junction bases numbered 7, after V lost 6 bases and J lost 5 bases. CDR3 loop: CASSQTSGGKETQYF. In nucleotides, the CDR3 is TGCGCCAGCAGCCAGACTAGCGGGGGCAAGGAGACCCAGTACTTC.

The genes are TRBV15 and TRBJ1-1; maybe TRBD1 (5 bases). V lost 3 bases and J 1 base, leaving 15 bases between the germline ends. The CDR3 sequence is 16 residues long. Germline CDR1 is LNHNV and CDR2 is YYDKDF (reference sequence). The CDR3 spells CATSRGAGQENTEAFF. The CDR3 DNA reads TGTGCCACCAGCAGGGGTGCGGGGCAGGAGAACACTGAAGCTTTCTTT. Supplemented by reference TRBV15 and TRBJ1-1, the full variable domain reads DAMVIQNPRYQVTQFGKPVTLSCSQTLNHNVMYWYQQKSSQAPKLLFHYYDKDFNNEADTPDNFQSRRPNTSFCFLDIRSPGLGDTAMYLCATSRGAGQENTEAFFGQGTRLTVV.

This clone was found many times. This chain links TRBV7-8 with TRBJ1-2; unclear D gene. Per the germline V gene, CDR1 is SGHVS and CDR2 is FQNEAQ. Trimming stripped 5 bases from V and 7 bases from J, with 11 bases between. The CDR3 is 12 amino acids. CDR3 nucleotide sequence: TGTGCCAGCAGCCCGGACTCCTTTGGCTACACCTTC. This sequence encodes CASSPDSFGYTF.

The chain has TRBV18 and TRBJ1-2; TRBD1 might be the D (6 bases). This CDR3 is 14 amino acids long. V lost 4 bases, J lost 8 bases, and 17 bases lay in between. Germline-derived CDR1 and CDR2 are KGHSH and LQKENI. The CDR3 sequence: CASSLQGSGDGYTF. The CDR3 bases are TGTGCCAGCTCACTGCAGGGGAGTGGGGACGGCTACACCTTC.

The chain is built from TRBV30 and TRBJ2-3; TRBD2 aligns across 8 bases. Germline CDR1 GTSNPN, CDR2 SVGIG (reference sequence). The CDR3 runs 14 residues. The J segment lost 5 bases and the V segment lost 5 bases, leaving 9 bases of the junction unmatched. CDR3 coding DNA: TGTGCCTGGTCCCCCGGGGGGGCCAGAGATACGCAGTATTTT. Amino acid sequence: CAWSPGGARDTQYF.

The chain combines TRBV2 with TRBJ1-5; 7 bases match TRBD1. The germline gives CDR1 SNHLY, CDR2 FYNNEI. V trimming: 6 bases; J trimming: 5 bases; junction bases outside the gene matches: 7. This CDR3 contains 14 residues. In nucleotides, the CDR3 is TGTGCCAGCAGCCCCGGACAGGTAGATCAGCCCCAGCATTTT. This gives the protein CASSPGQVDQPQHF.

The chain has TRBV2 and TRBJ1-2; 7 bases map to TRBD1. V lost 6 bases and J lost 4; bases outside the gene matches: 8. The CDR3 loop spans 14 amino acids. Germline values: CDR1 SNHLY, CDR2 FYNNEI. CDR3 sequence (DNA): TGTGCCAGCAGCCCCGCGGGACAGAGCTATGGCTACACCTTC. It translates to CASSPAGQSYGYTF. The whole variable domain, filled in from reference TRBV2 and TRBJ1-2, reads EPEVTQTPSHQVTQMGQEVILRCVPISNHLYFYWYRQILGQKVEFLVSFYNNEISEKSEIFDDQFSVERPDGSNFTLKIRSTKLEDSAMYFCASSPAGQSYGYTFGSGTRLTVV.

The chain couples TRBV28 to TRBJ1-4; 7 nucleotides agree with TRBD1. This CDR3 is 15 amino acids long. The V gene's germline CDR1 is MDHEN and CDR2 SYDVKM. With V trimmed by 5 bases and J by 0 bases, 3 bases remained unmatched. The CDR3 spells CASSPDRATNEKLFF. DNA of the CDR3: TGTGCCAGCAGTCCCGACAGGGCAACTAATGAAAAACTGTTTTTT.

This chain joins TRBV7-3 and TRBJ2-2; perhaps TRBD2 as D (6 bases). The CDR3 spans 17 residues. Trimming removed 5 bases from V and 0 bases from J, with 16 bases in between. CDR1 SGHTA and CDR2 FQGTGA come from the germline V gene. The CDR3 protein is CASSPFPPGANTGELFF. Written as DNA, the CDR3 is TGTGCCAGCAGCCCCTTCCCTCCGGGGGCGAACACCGGGGAGCTGTTTTTT.

The chain joins TRBV7-9 to TRBJ1-1; D might be TRBD1 (5 bases). Per the germline V gene, CDR1 is SEHNR and CDR2 is FQNEAQ (reference sequence). The CDR3 runs to 13 residues. Trimming pared 2 bases from V and 5 bases from J, leaving 9 bases between. DNA of the CDR3: TGTGCCAGCAGCTTACTACAGGCAACTGAAGCTTTCTTT. Translation gives CASSLLQATEAFF. The entire variable domain, with the rest obtained from reference TRBV7-9 and TRBJ1-1, is as follows: DTGVSQNPRHKITKRGQNVTFRCDPISEHNRLYWYRQTLGQGPEFLTYFQNEAQLEKSRLLSDRFSAERPKGSFSTLEIQRTEQGDSAMYLCASSLLQATEAFFGQGTRLTVV.

In regard to this clone: The CDR3 ends on some other residue instead of the conserved phenylalanine or tryptophan, so this is likely a read error. The DNA is left out, because the CDR3 cannot be placed on it with certainty; the CDR3 is given as TCRdb lists it. CDR3 protein: CASSLTSRA. The rearrangement joins TRBV27 to TRBJ2-4; no check of the table's D call, TRBD1, against the DNA was made. The CDR3 is 9 residues long, ends included. The germline V gene has CDR1 MNHEY and CDR2 SMNVEV (reference sequence).

The chain uses TRBV4-2 and TRBJ2-6; 11 bases fit TRBD2. The CDR3 totals 18 residues. Germline loops: CDR1 LGHNA, CDR2 YNFKEQ. V dropped 3 bases and J dropped 0; count of bases not matched to a gene: 4. The CDR3 sequence is CASSQLAGGLSGANVLTF. CDR3 DNA: TGTGCCAGCAGCCAGTTAGCGGGGGGGCTCTCTGGGGCCAACGTCCTGACTTTC.

The chain carries TRBV15 and TRBJ1-2, with no clear D. The ends were cut back, 3 bases at V and 1 base at J, with 9 bases in the middle. The V gene's germline CDR1 is LNHNV and CDR2 YYDKDF (reference sequence). The CDR3 covers 14 residues. The CDR3 protein is CATSSFRDNYGYTF. The CDR3 DNA sequence: TGTGCCACCAGCAGTTTTCGGGATAACTATGGCTACACCTTC.

This clone showed up just a few times. The V call is TRBV25-1, the J call TRBJ1-4; tentative D call: TRBD1 (5 bases). V was pared by 3 bases and J by 10 bases, with 9 bases between. CDR1 and CDR2 from the germline V gene are MGHDK and SYGVNS. The length of the CDR3 is 12 residues. The CDR3 protein is CASSDGRGKLFF. DNA for the CDR3: TGTGCCAGCAGTGATGGTAGGGGAAAACTGTTTTTT.

This clone has a single count. CDR3 sequence (DNA): TGTGCCAGCATCCCGCCCTGGGGCAGGGTAGGCACTGAAGCTTTCTTT. It is translated as CASIPPWGRVGTEAFF. This sequence joins TRBV28 and TRBJ1-1; weak D call: TRBD1 (5 bases). V was cut by 7 bases and J by 4 bases, with 22 bases left in between. Germline CDR1 reads MDHEN; CDR2 reads SYDVKM. The length of the CDR3 is 16 residues.

The chain carries TRBV4-1 and TRBJ1-1, with 7 nucleotides matching TRBD1. The CDR3 has 19 residues. Germline V gene sequence: CDR1 MGHRA, CDR2 YSYEKL. V gave up 5 bases and J gave up 0 bases; unmatched junction bases: 18. The CDR3 DNA sequence: TGCGCCAGCAGCTACGACCGCAGGGGGGCGAACTCTATGAACACTGAAGCTTTCTTT. Its translation: CASSYDRRGANSMNTEAFF.

The CDR3 nucleotides read TGTGCCAGCAGTGCCCGGACAGGGATTAATCACTATGGCTACACCTTC. Translating it yields CASSARTGINHYGYTF. The chain uses TRBV6-1 and TRBJ1-2, with 8 bases fitting TRBD1. The CDR3 has 16 residues. The germline V gene encodes CDR1 MNHNS and CDR2 SASEGT. V dropped 4 bases and J dropped 3; count of bases not matched to a gene: 10.

This clone was seen a few times. The chain uses TRBV9 and TRBJ1-3; D unresolved. Germline V lookup: CDR1 SGDLS, CDR2 YYNGEE. This CDR3 contains 14 residues. The V end lost 0 bases, the J end lost 3 bases, and 7 bases lay between the germline ends. In DNA form, the CDR3 reads TGTGCCAGCAGCGTAGCAGGAAATGGAAACACCATATATTTT. It specifies CASSVAGNGNTIYF.

V gene TRBV12-1 combines with J gene TRBJ1-1; no check of the table's D call, TRBD1, against the DNA was made. TRBV12-1 is described as a pseudogene. This CDR3 is built from 21 residues. CDR3 in DNA: TGTGCCAGCAGCCCTGGGCCCTGTGAGGGCCCAGAAGGGGACATGAACACTGAAGCTTTCTTT. It specifies CASSPGPCEGPEGDMNTEAFF.

The chain recombines TRBV7-2 with TRBJ1-4, with 7 nucleotides matching TRBD1. J gave up 8 bases and V 4 bases, and 10 bases lay outside the gene matches. CDR1 is SGHTA and CDR2 is FQGNSA in the germline V gene. This CDR3 is built from 15 residues. The CDR3 protein is CASSSNRGVKEKLFF. The CDR3 DNA sequence: TGTGCCAGCAGCTCGAACAGGGGAGTTAAGGAAAAACTGTTTTTT.

This chain's CDR3 is CASSLRYRSGELFF. The CDR3 DNA reads as TGTGCCAGCAGTTTACGATACAGGTCCGGGGAGCTGTTTTTT. The chain is built from TRBV28 and TRBJ2-2, with D possibly matching TRBD1 (5 bases). From germline, CDR1 is MDHEN and CDR2 SYDVKM. The CDR3 totals 14 residues. Trimming stripped 2 bases from V and 6 bases from J, with 10 bases between.

The chain recombines TRBV5-4 with TRBJ1-1, with 8 bases identical to TRBD1. This CDR3 spans 17 amino acids. V shed 4 bases and J 4 bases; nucleotides not matched to a gene: 15. In germline, CDR1 is SGHNT, CDR2 YYREEE (reference sequence). Written as DNA, the CDR3 is TGTGCCAGCAGCCCCCCCGGACAGGGTCTTAAGTTCACTGAAGCTTTCTTT. It encodes CASSPPGQGLKFTEAFF. The whole variable domain, remainder taken from reference TRBV5-4 and TRBJ1-1, is ETGVTQSPTHLIKTRGQQVTLRCSSQSGHNTVSWYQQALGQGPQFIFQYYREEENGRGNFPPRFSGLQFPNYSSELNVNALELDDSALYLCASSPPGQGLKFTEAFFGQGTRLTVV.

This clone was seen once. The chain couples TRBV5-6 to TRBJ1-1, with a possible D match to TRBD1 (6 bases). V lost 4 bases to trimming and J lost 6 bases, with 16 bases between them. The CDR3 sequence is 14 residues long. Germline V lookup: CDR1 SGHDT, CDR2 YYEEEE. CDR3 bases: TGTGCCAGCAGCCGGCCGGACAGCTGGGCTGAAGCTTTCTTT. It is translated as CASSRPDSWAEAFF.

The chain couples TRBV28 to TRBJ1-3, with D perhaps matching TRBD1 (5 bases). Per germline, CDR1 MDHEN and CDR2 SYDVKM. V dropped 5 bases and J dropped 0 bases, with 14 bases sitting between them. CDR3 length: 16 residues. The CDR3 spells CASSPARGNSGNTIYF. CDR3 in DNA: TGTGCCAGCAGTCCGGCCCGGGGGAACTCTGGAAACACCATATATTTT. Supplemented by reference TRBV28 and TRBJ1-3, the full variable domain reads DVKVTQSSRYLVKRTGEKVFLECVQDMDHENMFWYRQDPGLGLRLIYFSYDVKMKEKGDIPEGYSVSREKKERFSLILESASTNQTSMYLCASSPARGNSGNTIYFGEGSWLTVV.

V usage is TRBV7-8 and J usage is TRBJ1-2; the match to TRBD1 covers 8 bases. This CDR3 is built from 15 residues. Looked up from germline, CDR1 is SGHVS and CDR2 is FQNEAQ. V lost 5 bases to trimming and J lost 5 bases; unmatched junction nucleotides: 10. This CDR3 reads CASSARQGTEYGYTF. Written as DNA, the CDR3 is TGTGCCAGCAGCGCCCGACAGGGGACCGAATATGGCTACACCTTC. Full variable domain (missing parts from reference TRBV7-8 and TRBJ1-2): GAGVSQSPRYKVAKRGQDVALRCDPISGHVSLFWYQQALGQGPEFLTYFQNEAQLDKSGLPSDRFFAERPEGSVSTLKIQRTQQEDSAVYLCASSARQGTEYGYTFGSGTRLTVV.

The rearrangement links TRBV4-1 to TRBJ1-1; TRBD1 matches at 7 bases. V was clipped by 4 bases and J by 4 bases; unmatched bases: 12. The CDR3 length is 16 residues. Germline values: CDR1 MGHRA, CDR2 YSYEKL. The CDR3 DNA follows: TGCGCCAGCAGCCGCGACAGGGACAGTCCCCCCACTGAAGCTTTCTTT. Translating it yields CASSRDRDSPPTEAFF.

The chain has TRBV14 and TRBJ2-3; D may be TRBD1 (6 bases). The V gene lost 2 bases and the J gene lost 2 bases, with 17 bases spanning the gap. The CDR3 has 17 residues. Germline loops: CDR1 SGHDN, CDR2 FVKESK. The CDR3 is CASSQNSGTQFTDTQYF. The DNA for the CDR3 is TGTGCCAGCAGCCAAAATTCCGGGACACAATTCACAGATACGCAGTATTTT.

The chain couples TRBV19 to TRBJ1-5; no firm D call. Looked up from germline, CDR1 is LNHDA and CDR2 is SQIVND (reference sequence). The CDR3 is made up of 13 amino acids. V lost 1 base, J lost 9 bases, and 10 bases lay in between. The chain's CDR3 is CASSIAGKWPQHF. CDR3 sequence (DNA): TGTGCCAGTAGTATAGCGGGGAAATGGCCCCAGCATTTT.